This passage covers 29 T cell receptor beta chains from one sample sequenced in a study of vaccination and CD4 T cells after COVID-19 (dated by TCRdb to between 2021 and 2022). Read against the paper, the sample's treatment or condition label means: approximately 11-day PBMC culture with coronavirus spike peptide pools or control peptides (ViraFEST assay). No antigens are known for them. Library method: PCR. Sequencing used an Illumina iSeq 100. TCR sequencing of DNA from cultured CD4+ T cells used the Oncomine TCR Beta short-read assay at the Johns Hopkins FTIC core. TCRdb redid the processing of the public reads, applying fastp at Q25 and MiXCR, and retained in-frame beta chains. For every CDR3 protein sequence, its rows merge into one entry that carries the most common genes and DNA. Counted in this sample were 15,000 or so distinct CDR3 sequences; 30% to 45% of them appeared once. The top ten clones comprise about 16% of the sample.

Sequenced: cultured CD4+ T cells from blood. The receptors were sampled from a human donor with COVID-19.

By share, this clonotype counts as medium-sized (0.01 to 0.1%). The CDR3 sequence: CSARRGLAGNQETQYF. The CDR3 region has the DNA TGCAGTGCTAGACGGGGACTAGCGGGGAATCAAGAGACCCAGTACTTC. The chain recombines TRBV20-1 with TRBJ2-5; TRBD2 matches at 13 bases. The CDR3 has 16 residues. Germline CDR1 is DFQATT and CDR2 is SNEGSKA (reference sequence). The ends lost 2 bases at V and 2 bases at J; junction bases unmatched: 5.

This chain links TRBV7-2 with TRBJ2-5; 10 positions agree with TRBD2. CDR3 length equals 16 residues. V lost 5 bases, J lost 5 bases, and 11 bases stayed unmatched. Germline V gene sequence: CDR1 SGHTA, CDR2 FQGNSA. CDR3 sequence reads: CASSRPERGGLETQYF. CDR3 bases: TGTGCCAGCAGCCGACCGGAGCGGGGGGGCCTCGAGACCCAGTACTTC.

The chain is built from TRBV19 and TRBJ2-2, with D hard to call. The CDR3 runs to 14 residues. V gave up 0 bases and J gave up 6 bases, with 8 bases separating them. CDR1 and CDR2 from the germline V gene are LNHDA and SQIVND (reference sequence). CDR3 sequence: CASSIERVSGELFF. In DNA, the CDR3 is TGTGCCAGTAGTATAGAAAGGGTGTCCGGGGAGCTGTTTTTT.

This clonotype is a singleton in its sample. One junction end disagrees with the germline gene, perhaps due to a read error. This chain joins TRBV7-3 and TRBJ1-6, with D hard to call. Germline CDR1 and CDR2: SGHTA and FQGTGA. This CDR3 spans 14 amino acids. The CDR3, as DNA: TGTGCCAGCAGCTTTGGGGTCAGAGATTCACCCCCCCACTTT. Translation: CASSFGVRDSPPHF.

This clonotype has more than one count but fewer than ten. The chain links TRBV28 to TRBJ1-1, with D perhaps matching TRBD1 (6 bases). The CDR3 contains 16 residues. Germline V lookup: CDR1 MDHEN, CDR2 SYDVKM. The V gene lost 6 bases and the J gene lost 1 base, with 18 bases spanning the gap. Here the CDR3 reads CASRAVGRGGNTEAFF. For the CDR3, the DNA is TGTGCCAGCAGGGCGGTAGGGAGAGGGGGGAACACTGAAGCTTTCTTT.

The rearrangement links TRBV4-1 to TRBJ1-2; D not certain. Trimming removed 0 bases at V and 7 bases at J, with 6 bases between. The CDR3 runs to 12 residues. Looked up from germline, CDR1 is MGHRA and CDR2 is YSYEKL. CDR3 nucleotides: TGCGCCAGCAGCCAAGACAGGAGTGGCTACACCTTC. Encoded protein: CASSQDRSGYTF.

This chain links TRBV6-2 or TRBV6-3 with TRBJ2-7, with 9 nucleotides matching TRBD2. The germline V gene has CDR1 MNHEY and CDR2 SVGEGT. V shed 7 bases and J 2 bases; nucleotides not matched to a gene: 6. The CDR3 runs 14 residues. The CDR3 bases are TGTGCCAGCATTCGGACTAGCGCAACCTACGAGCAGTACTTC. Protein: CASIRTSATYEQYF.

This clonotype was detected a few times. The chain couples TRBV5-1 to TRBJ1-1; no reliable D call. The CDR3 has 11 residues. Germline lookup yields CDR1 SGHRS and CDR2 YFSETQ. Between the trimmed V and J ends, which lost 4 bases and 6 bases, there was a span of 7 bases. In DNA, the CDR3 is TGCGCCAGCAGCGACCTTTCTGAAGCTTTCTTT. Its translation is CASSDLSEAFF. The full variable domain, with the rest looked up from reference TRBV5-1 and TRBJ1-1, is KAGVTQTPRYLIKTRGQQVTLSCSPISGHRSVSWYQQTPGQGLQFLFEYFSETQRNKGNFPGRFSGRQFSNSRSEMNVSTLELGDSALYLCASSDLSEAFFGQGTRLTVV.

This clonotype was detected a few times. V and J are TRBV30 and TRBJ1-2, with D unclear. Trimming cost V 2 bases and J 0 bases, with 10 bases left between them. CDR1 is GTSNPN, CDR2 SVGIG, per germline (reference sequence). CDR3 size: 14 residues. The CDR3 protein is CAWSRSISNYGYTF. The CDR3 DNA sequence: TGTGCCTGGAGTCGCAGCATTTCTAACTATGGCTACACCTTC. The entire variable domain, with the rest obtained from reference TRBV30 and TRBJ1-2, is as follows: SQTIHQWPATLVQPVGSPLSLECTVEGTSNPNLYWYRQAAGRGLQLLFYSVGIGQISSEVPQNLSASRPQDRQFILSSKKLLLSDSGFYLCAWSRSISNYGYTFGSGTRLTVV.

The CDR3 nucleotides read TGCAGTGCTTTACATACTAGGGACACTGAAGCTTTCTTT. This encodes CSALHTRDTEAFF. This chain joins TRBV20-1 and TRBJ1-1; no clear D gene. Germline V gene lookup returns CDR1 DFQATT and CDR2 SNEGSKA (reference sequence). This CDR3 is 13 amino acids long. The ends were cut back, 5 bases at V and 3 bases at J, with 13 bases in the middle.

V gene TRBV5-6 combines with J gene TRBJ1-2, with 7 bases identical to TRBD1. Looked up from germline, CDR1 is SGHDT and CDR2 is YYEEEE. J gave up 5 bases and V 5 bases, and 12 bases lay outside the gene matches. This CDR3 has 15 amino acids. CDR3 bases: TGTGCCAGCAGACCCGGACAGGCCTATCTGTATGGCTACACCTTC. This sequence encodes CASRPGQAYLYGYTF.

The genes are TRBV12-5 and TRBJ1-5, with 7 bases that match TRBD1. V was clipped by 3 bases and J by 1 base; unmatched bases: 18. This CDR3 has 20 amino acids. The germline CDR1 and CDR2 sequences are LGHNT and FRNRAP. The CDR3 coding sequence is TGTGCTAGTGGTTTCCAGACGTCGACAGGGCCGGGTTTGAGCAATCAGCCCCAGCATTTT. Translated, it gives CASGFQTSTGPGLSNQPQHF.

This clonotype has only a few counts. The chain recombines TRBV2 with TRBJ1-1, with TRBD1 as a possible D gene (5 bases). Germline values: CDR1 SNHLY, CDR2 FYNNEI. This CDR3 is built from 13 residues. The V end lost 1 base, the J end lost 3 bases, and 6 bases lay between the germline ends. Here the CDR3 DNA reads TGTGCCAGCAGTGAAGGAGGGGACACTGAAGCTTTCTTT. Protein sequence: CASSEGGDTEAFF.

The J gene is TRBJ2-7, the V gene TRBV4-3, with 7 bases that match TRBD1. Trimming removed 2 bases from V and 4 bases from J; junction bases left unmatched: 8. CDR1 LGHNA and CDR2 YSLEER come from the germline V gene. CDR3 length: 15 residues. The CDR3 loop reads CASSQQRDSRYEQYF. CDR3 sequence (DNA): TGCGCCAGCAGCCAACAACGGGACAGCCGATACGAGCAGTACTTC.

The chain has TRBV29-1 and TRBJ2-7; no clear D. The CDR3 loop spans 11 amino acids. Deletions cut 7 bases from V and 2 bases from J, with 9 bases between. Per the germline V gene, CDR1 is SQVTM and CDR2 is ANQGSEA. CDR3 sequence (DNA): TGCAGCGCTACGCTTACCTACGAGCAGTACTTC. This codes for CSATLTYEQYF.

This clonotype came up a few times. The rearrangement uses TRBV19 and TRBJ1-1; D call uncertain. The germline CDR1 and CDR2 sequences are LNHDA and SQIVND (reference sequence). The CDR3 is 16 residues long. V was trimmed by 5 bases and J by 0 bases, leaving 16 bases between them. The CDR3 coding sequence is TGTGCCAGTAGTTCTACCTGGGCCGGCATGAACACTGAAGCTTTCTTT. As protein: CASSSTWAGMNTEAFF.

This chain uses TRBV30 with TRBJ1-2; unclear D gene. The length of the CDR3 is 15 residues. Trimming stripped 0 bases from V and 6 bases from J, with 17 bases between. Per germline, CDR1 GTSNPN and CDR2 SVGIG (reference sequence). CDR3 sequence reads: CAWSVRSGSVDGYTF. The DNA for the CDR3 is TGTGCCTGGAGTGTACGTTCAGGTTCGGTCGATGGCTACACCTTC. The whole variable domain, filled in from reference TRBV30 and TRBJ1-2, reads SQTIHQWPATLVQPVGSPLSLECTVEGTSNPNLYWYRQAAGRGLQLLFYSVGIGQISSEVPQNLSASRPQDRQFILSSKKLLLSDSGFYLCAWSVRSGSVDGYTFGSGTRLTVV.

This clonotype appeared a few times. The chain has TRBV5-3 and TRBJ1-2; maybe TRBD1 (6 bases). TRBV5-3 is filed as an ORF, its function uncertain. With 10 bases removed from V and 3 bases from J, the gap between germline ends came to 19 bases. The CDR3 covers 14 residues. This CDR3 reads CASLPRDTYYGYTF. The CDR3 region has the DNA TGTGCCTCTCTACCCCGGGACACATACTATGGCTACACCTTC.

The chain employs TRBV12-3 or TRBV12-4 and TRBJ2-1; D call uncertain. The V end was cut by 4 bases, the J end by 2 bases, with 15 bases between. The CDR3 is 16 amino acids. This chain's CDR3 is CASSSYRVGTYNEQFF. For the CDR3, the DNA is TGTGCCAGCAGTTCTTACCGTGTCGGAACCTACAATGAGCAGTTCTTC.

The chain employs TRBV7-2 and TRBJ1-2, with 11 bases identical to TRBD1. There are 15 residues in the CDR3. CDR1 and CDR2 from the germline V gene are SGHTA and FQGNSA. The V segment lost 1 base and the J segment 4 bases; nucleotides outside the gene matches: 2. CDR3 nucleotides: TGTGCCAGCAGCTTAGGGACAGGGGGCGCCTATGGCTACACCTTC. It translates to CASSLGTGGAYGYTF. The full variable domain, in which reference TRBV7-2 and TRBJ1-2 provide the parts outside the CDR3, is GAGVSQSPSNKVTEKGKDVELRCDPISGHTALYWYRQSLGQGLEFLIYFQGNSAPDKSGLPSDRFSAERTGGSVSTLTIQRTQQEDSAVYLCASSLGTGGAYGYTFGSGTRLTVV.

The V gene is TRBV6-1, the J gene TRBJ2-3; TRBD2 aligns across 9 bases. Trimming removed 4 bases from V and 6 bases from J; junction bases left unmatched: 8. The germline gives CDR1 MNHNS, CDR2 SASEGT. CDR3 size: 15 residues. The CDR3 sequence: CASSGLAGRGDTQYF. In DNA, the CDR3 is TGTGCCAGCAGTGGTCTAGCGGGGAGGGGGGATACGCAGTATTTT.

V and J are TRBV7-9 and TRBJ1-2; possibly TRBD1 for D (6 bases). Germline-derived CDR1 and CDR2 are SEHNR and FQNEAQ (reference sequence). The CDR3 has 13 residues. The V gene lost 1 base and the J gene lost 6 bases, with 9 bases spanning the gap. CDR3 coding DNA: TGTGCCAGCAGCTTAGGGGCAGGGGATGGCTACACCTTC. Encoded protein: CASSLGAGDGYTF.

The chain uses TRBV6-1 and TRBJ1-2; the D gene is possibly TRBD1 (6 bases). The V end lost 7 bases, the J end lost 1 base, and 16 bases lay between the germline ends. Germline V gene lookup returns CDR1 MNHNS and CDR2 SASEGT. CDR3 length: 15 residues. CDR3 nucleotides: TGTGCCAGCACGGCAGGGGTTGGCGTTAACTATGGCTACACCTTC. It yields the protein CASTAGVGVNYGYTF.

This clonotype was seen more than once but under ten times. The gene calls are TRBV20-1 and TRBJ2-7; D remains ambiguous. Germline CDR1 DFQATT, CDR2 SNEGSKA (reference sequence). V was pared by 3 bases and J by 2 bases, with 11 bases between. The CDR3 spans 13 residues. The CDR3 region has the DNA TGCAGTGCTAGTTACCTCGGCACCTACGAGCAGTACTTC. Translation: CSASYLGTYEQYF.

The J gene is TRBJ2-1, the V gene TRBV7-2; TRBD2 agrees at 7 bases. V dropped 1 base and J dropped 6; count of bases not matched to a gene: 12. Germline V gene data show CDR1 as SGHTA and CDR2 as FQGNSA. CDR3 length: 17 amino acids. CDR3: CASSLGRARTRSNEQFF. In DNA, the CDR3 is TGTGCCAGCAGCTTAGGCCGGGCCCGGACTAGGTCCAATGAGCAGTTCTTC.

CDR3 in amino acids: CASSFFQGPGELFF. DNA of the CDR3: TGTGCCAGCAGCTTCTTCCAGGGACCCGGGGAGCTGTTTTTT. The V gene is TRBV7-2, the J gene TRBJ2-2, with D perhaps assigned TRBD1 or TRBD2 (5 bases each). Trimming pared 3 bases from V and 6 bases from J, leaving 11 bases between. Germline V lookup: CDR1 SGHTA, CDR2 FQGNSA. The CDR3 loop spans 14 amino acids.

V is TRBV6-1 and J is TRBJ1-2; 7 bases agree with TRBD1. Germline-derived CDR1 and CDR2 are MNHNS and SASEGT. The trim removed 6 bases at V and 10 bases at J, leaving 11 bases unmatched. The CDR3 totals 13 residues. CDR3 protein: CASRPDRVDPYTF. Written as DNA, the CDR3 is TGTGCCAGCAGGCCTGACAGGGTGGACCCCTACACCTTC.

This clonotype was counted a few times. This rearrangement joins TRBV6-1 to TRBJ2-1; TRBD1 matches at 7 bases. CDR3 size: 12 residues. Germline CDR1 is MNHNS and CDR2 is SASEGT. V was clipped by 4 bases and J by 9 bases; unmatched bases: 3. The CDR3 coding sequence is TGTGCCAGCAGTGTCAGGGGGAGTGAGCAGTTCTTC. The encoded protein is CASSVRGSEQFF.

The gene calls are TRBV7-9 and TRBJ1-3; unclear D gene. This CDR3 is built from 15 residues. Germline V gene sequence: CDR1 SEHNR, CDR2 FQNEAQ (reference sequence). Trimming cost V 5 bases and J 0 bases, with 11 bases left between them. DNA of the CDR3: TGTGCCAGCAGCCTCCCCCTGGTCTCTGGAAACACCATATATTTT. Translated, it gives CASSLPLVSGNTIYF.